The text below deals with one TCR beta chain. Its matching antigen is unknown. This CDR3 has 15 amino acids. The germline V gene encodes CDR1 SEHNR and CDR2 FQNEAQ (reference sequence). Trimming took off 4 bases at V and 6 bases at J, with 19 bases between the two ends. This sample is drawn from a study of naive and memory T cell subsets. Study-wide points: Especially in CD8 cells, naive repertoires contained a few larger clonotypes, possibly CD45RA-re-expressing memory cells. No ground truth validated the naive and memory repertoire findings. Over 95% of naive TCR sequences appeared only once, unlike memory subsets.

Separate alpha and beta amplification began at the second PCR step. Two oligonucleotides, mixed equimolar, formed the beta constant-region primer covering TRBC1 and TRBC2. Nested alpha and beta constant-region primers with the SP2 primer drove four PCR rounds on ligated cDNA. TCRdb reprocessed the UMI-ligation and nested PCR reads via MiXCR and lists one record per CDR3 protein. Here the sample spans 85,000 to 130,000 distinct CDR3 sequences, roughly 15% being singletons. This sequence joins TRBV7-9 and TRBJ2-7, with D tentatively TRBD1 (9 bases). The sample was naive CD8+ T cells from blood. The TCR was taken from a human donor in good health. The CDR3 loop reads CASSSAGGQGLEQYF. Written as DNA, the CDR3 is TGTGCCAGCAGCTCCGCGGGGGGACAGGGACTCGAGCAGTACTTC.